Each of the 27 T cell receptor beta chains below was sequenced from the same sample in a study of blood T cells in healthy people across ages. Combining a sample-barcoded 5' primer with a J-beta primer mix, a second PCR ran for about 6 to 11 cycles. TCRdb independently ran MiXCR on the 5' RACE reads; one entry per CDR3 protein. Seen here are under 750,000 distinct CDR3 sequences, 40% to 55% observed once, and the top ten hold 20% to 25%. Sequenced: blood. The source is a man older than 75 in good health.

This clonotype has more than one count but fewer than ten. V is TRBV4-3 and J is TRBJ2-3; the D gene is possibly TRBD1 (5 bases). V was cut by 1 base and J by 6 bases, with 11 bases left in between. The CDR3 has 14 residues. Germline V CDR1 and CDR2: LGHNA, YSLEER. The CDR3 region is CASSQVPGSDTQYF. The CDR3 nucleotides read TGCGCCAGCAGCCAAGTGCCAGGGTCGGATACGCAGTATTTT.

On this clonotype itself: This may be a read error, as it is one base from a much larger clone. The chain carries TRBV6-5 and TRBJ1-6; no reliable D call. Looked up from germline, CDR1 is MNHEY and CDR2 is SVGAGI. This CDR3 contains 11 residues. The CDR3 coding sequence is TGTGCCAGCAAGGAATACGGACCCCCCCACTTT. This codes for CASKEYGPPHF.

CDR3 amino acids: CSARSPDTRNAQYF. The DNA for the CDR3 is TGCAGTGCTAGATCCCCGGACACCCGAAATGCCCAGTACTTC. The chain recombines TRBV20-1 with TRBJ2-5, with D maybe TRBD1 (5 bases). The CDR3 covers 14 residues. Trimming removed 2 bases from V and 9 bases from J, with 19 bases in between. Looked up from germline, CDR1 is DFQATT and CDR2 is SNEGSKA (reference sequence).

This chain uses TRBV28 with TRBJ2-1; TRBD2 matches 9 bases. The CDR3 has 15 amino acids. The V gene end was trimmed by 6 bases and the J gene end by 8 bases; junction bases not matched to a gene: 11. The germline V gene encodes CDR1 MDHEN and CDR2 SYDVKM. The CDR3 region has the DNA TGTGCCAGCAGGGGGGGGGCTAGCGGGACATATGAGCAGTTCTTC. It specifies CASRGGASGTYEQFF.

The DNA for the CDR3 is TGTGCCAGCAGTATCCTCGGACAGATGAACACTGAAGCTTTCTTT. Encoded protein: CASSILGQMNTEAFF. The chain couples TRBV27 to TRBJ1-1, with D perhaps TRBD1 (6 bases). The CDR3 extends over 15 amino acids. V lost 5 bases and J 0 bases, leaving 13 bases between the germline ends. The germline CDR1 and CDR2 sequences are MNHEY and SMNVEV (reference sequence).

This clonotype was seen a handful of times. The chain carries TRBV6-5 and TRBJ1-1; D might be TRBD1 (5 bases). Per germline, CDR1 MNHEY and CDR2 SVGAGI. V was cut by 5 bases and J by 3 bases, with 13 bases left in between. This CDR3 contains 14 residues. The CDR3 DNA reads TGTGCCAGCAGTCCGCGCGGGGGACACACTGAAGCTTTCTTT. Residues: CASSPRGGHTEAFF.

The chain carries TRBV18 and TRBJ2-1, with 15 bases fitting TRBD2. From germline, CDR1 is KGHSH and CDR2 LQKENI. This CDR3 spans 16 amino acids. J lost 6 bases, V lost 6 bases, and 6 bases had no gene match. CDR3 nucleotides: TGTGCCAGCTCCGGACTAGCGGGAGGGCCTTCCAATGAGCAGTTCTTC. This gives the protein CASSGLAGGPSNEQFF.

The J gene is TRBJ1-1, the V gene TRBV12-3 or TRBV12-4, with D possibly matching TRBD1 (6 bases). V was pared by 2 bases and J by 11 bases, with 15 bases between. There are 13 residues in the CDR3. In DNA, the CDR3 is TGTGCCAGCAGTTTAAGTGGGGGCGCTGGGGCTTTCTTT. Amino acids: CASSLSGGAGAFF.

CDR3 DNA: TGCGCCAGCAGCTTGGGTTGGACTAGCGGGAGATACAATGAGCAGTTCTTC. Amino acids: CASSLGWTSGRYNEQFF. The chain is built from TRBV5-1 and TRBJ2-1; 13 nucleotides align to TRBD2. V was pared by 0 bases and J by 4 bases, with 4 bases of the junction left unmatched. Germline loops: CDR1 SGHRS, CDR2 YFSETQ. The CDR3 has 17 amino acids.

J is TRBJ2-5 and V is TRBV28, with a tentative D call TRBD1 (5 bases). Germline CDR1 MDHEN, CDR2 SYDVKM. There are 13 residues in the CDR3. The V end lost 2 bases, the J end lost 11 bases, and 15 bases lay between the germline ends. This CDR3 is CASSLDSMKEQYF. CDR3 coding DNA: TGTGCCAGCAGTTTAGACAGTATGAAAGAGCAGTACTTC. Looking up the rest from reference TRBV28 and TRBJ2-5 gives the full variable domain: DVKVTQSSRYLVKRTGEKVFLECVQDMDHENMFWYRQDPGLGLRLIYFSYDVKMKEKGDIPEGYSVSREKKERFSLILESASTNQTSMYLCASSLDSMKEQYFGPGTRLLVL.

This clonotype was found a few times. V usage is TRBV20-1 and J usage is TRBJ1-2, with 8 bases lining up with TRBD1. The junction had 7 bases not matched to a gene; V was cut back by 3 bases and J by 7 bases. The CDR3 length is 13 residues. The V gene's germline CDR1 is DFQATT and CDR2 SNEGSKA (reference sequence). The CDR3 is CSASDAGGIGYTF. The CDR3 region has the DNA TGCAGTGCTAGTGATGCAGGGGGCATTGGCTACACCTTC.

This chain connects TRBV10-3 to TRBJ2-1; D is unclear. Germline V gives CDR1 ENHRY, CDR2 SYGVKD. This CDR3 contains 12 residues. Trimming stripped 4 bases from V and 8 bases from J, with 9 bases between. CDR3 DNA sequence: TGTGCCATCAGTGTTGGTTTCGATGAGCAGTTCTTC. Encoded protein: CAISVGFDEQFF.

DNA for the CDR3: TGCAGTGCTAGAGGCCAGCAAGAGACCCAGTTCTTC. Its protein product is CSARGQQETQFF. V usage is TRBV20-1 and J usage is TRBJ2-1; no clear D gene. V was pared by 1 base and J by 13 bases, with 14 bases between. The CDR3 runs 12 residues. Germline values: CDR1 DFQATT, CDR2 SNEGSKA (reference sequence).

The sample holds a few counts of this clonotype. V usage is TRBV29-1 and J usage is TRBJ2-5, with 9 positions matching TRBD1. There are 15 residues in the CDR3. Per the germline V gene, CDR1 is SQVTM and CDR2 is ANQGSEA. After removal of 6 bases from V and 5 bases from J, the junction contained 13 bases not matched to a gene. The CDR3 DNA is TGCAGCGTCCTACCGGGACAGGGAACCCGGGAGACCCAGTACTTC. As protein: CSVLPGQGTRETQYF.

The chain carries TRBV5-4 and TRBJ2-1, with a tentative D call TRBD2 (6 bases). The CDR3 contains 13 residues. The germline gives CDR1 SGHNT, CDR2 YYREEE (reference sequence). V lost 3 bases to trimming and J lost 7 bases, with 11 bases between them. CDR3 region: CASSYTSRNEQFF. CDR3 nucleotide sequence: TGTGCCAGCAGCTACACTAGCCGGAATGAGCAGTTCTTC.

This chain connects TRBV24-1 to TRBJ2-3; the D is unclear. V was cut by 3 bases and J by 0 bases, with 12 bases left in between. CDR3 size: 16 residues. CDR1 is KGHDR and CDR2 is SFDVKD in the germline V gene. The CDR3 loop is CATSDVGQPSTDTQYF. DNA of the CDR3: TGTGCCACCAGTGATGTAGGGCAACCTAGCACAGATACGCAGTATTTT.

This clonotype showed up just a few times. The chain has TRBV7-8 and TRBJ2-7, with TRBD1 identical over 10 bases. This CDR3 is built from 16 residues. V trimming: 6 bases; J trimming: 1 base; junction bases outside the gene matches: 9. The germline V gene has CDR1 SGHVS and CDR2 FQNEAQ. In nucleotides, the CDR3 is TGTGCCAGCAGGTCACCGGGACAGGGGAATTCCTACGAGCAGTACTTC. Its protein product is CASRSPGQGNSYEQYF. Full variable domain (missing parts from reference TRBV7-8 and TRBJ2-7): GAGVSQSPRYKVAKRGQDVALRCDPISGHVSLFWYQQALGQGPEFLTYFQNEAQLDKSGLPSDRFFAERPEGSVSTLKIQRTQQEDSAVYLCASRSPGQGNSYEQYFGPGTRLTVT.

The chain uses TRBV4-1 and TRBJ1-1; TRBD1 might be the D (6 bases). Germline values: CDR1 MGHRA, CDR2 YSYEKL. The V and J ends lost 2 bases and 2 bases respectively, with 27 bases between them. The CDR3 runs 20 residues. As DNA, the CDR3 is TGCGCCAGCAGCCAAAAAGCCTTGGACCGAACCTGGGGGGCCAACACTGAAGCTTTCTTT. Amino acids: CASSQKALDRTWGANTEAFF.

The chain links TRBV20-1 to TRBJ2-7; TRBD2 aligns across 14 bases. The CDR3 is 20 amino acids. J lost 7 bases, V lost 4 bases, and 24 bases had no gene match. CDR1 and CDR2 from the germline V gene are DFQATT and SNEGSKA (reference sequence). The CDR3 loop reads CSATRGTGNRLAGGGNEQYF. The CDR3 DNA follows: TGCAGTGCTACAAGAGGCACAGGGAATCGACTAGCGGGAGGGGGGAATGAGCAGTACTTC.

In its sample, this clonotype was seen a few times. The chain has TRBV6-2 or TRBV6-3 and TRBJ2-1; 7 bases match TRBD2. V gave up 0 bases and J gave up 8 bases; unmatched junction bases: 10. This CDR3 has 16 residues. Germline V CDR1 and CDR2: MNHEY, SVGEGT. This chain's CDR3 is CASSYSGSGRRDEQFF. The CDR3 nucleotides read TGTGCCAGCAGTTACTCAGGTAGCGGGCGGAGGGATGAGCAGTTCTTC.

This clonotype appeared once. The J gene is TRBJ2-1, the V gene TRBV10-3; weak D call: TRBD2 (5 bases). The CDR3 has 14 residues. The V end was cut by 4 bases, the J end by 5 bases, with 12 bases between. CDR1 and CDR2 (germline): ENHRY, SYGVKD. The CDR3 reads CAISAVAGNNEQFF. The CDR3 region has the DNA TGTGCCATCAGTGCCGTGGCGGGCAACAATGAGCAGTTCTTC.

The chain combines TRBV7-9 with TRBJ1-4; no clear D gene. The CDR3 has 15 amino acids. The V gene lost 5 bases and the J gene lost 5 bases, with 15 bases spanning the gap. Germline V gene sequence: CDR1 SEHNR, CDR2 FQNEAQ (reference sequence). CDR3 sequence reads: CASSPGATRNEKLFF. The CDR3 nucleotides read TGTGCCAGCAGCCCCGGCGCGACCCGGAATGAAAAACTGTTTTTT.

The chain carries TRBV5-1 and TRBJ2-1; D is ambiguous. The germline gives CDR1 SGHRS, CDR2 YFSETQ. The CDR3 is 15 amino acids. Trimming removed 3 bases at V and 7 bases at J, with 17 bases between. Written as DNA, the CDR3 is TGCGCCAGCAGCTGGGTGGCTAGTGAGGTGAATGAGCAGTTCTTC. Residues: CASSWVASEVNEQFF.

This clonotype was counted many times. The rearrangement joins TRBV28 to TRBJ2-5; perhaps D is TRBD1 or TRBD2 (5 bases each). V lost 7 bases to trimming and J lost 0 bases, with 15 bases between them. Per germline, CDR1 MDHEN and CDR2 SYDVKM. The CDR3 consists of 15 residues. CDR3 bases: TGTGCCAGCAACCCGGGGCCAACGTACCAAGAGACCCAGTACTTC. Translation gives CASNPGPTYQETQYF.

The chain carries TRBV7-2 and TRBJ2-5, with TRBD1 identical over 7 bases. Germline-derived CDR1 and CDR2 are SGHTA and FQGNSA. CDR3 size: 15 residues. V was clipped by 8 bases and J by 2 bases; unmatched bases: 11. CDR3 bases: TGTGCCAGCGGGGTAGGGGGCGGATTTCAAGAGACCCAGTACTTC. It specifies CASGVGGGFQETQYF.

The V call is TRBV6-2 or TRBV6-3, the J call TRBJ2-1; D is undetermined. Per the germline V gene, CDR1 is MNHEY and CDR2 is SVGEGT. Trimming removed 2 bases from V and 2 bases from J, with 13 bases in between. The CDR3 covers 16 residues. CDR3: CASSYIRALPYNEQFF. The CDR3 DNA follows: TGTGCCAGCAGTTACATCCGGGCCCTTCCCTACAATGAGCAGTTCTTC.

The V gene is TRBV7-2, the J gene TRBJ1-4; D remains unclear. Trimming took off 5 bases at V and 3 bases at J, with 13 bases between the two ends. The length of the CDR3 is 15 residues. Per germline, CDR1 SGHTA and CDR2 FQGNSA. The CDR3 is CASSRGAGPNEKLFF. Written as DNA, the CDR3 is TGTGCCAGCAGCCGCGGCGCAGGCCCTAATGAAAAACTGTTTTTT.